This TCR beta chain was captured in a study of blood T cells in healthy people across ages. There are a few counts of this clonotype. As yet, its antigen is unknown. Sample-barcoded 5' priming and a J-beta primer mix drove a second PCR of about 6 to 12 cycles. The authors tagged each cDNA molecule using a template-switch adaptor with 12 random nucleotides. TCRdb reprocessed the 5' RACE reads with MiXCR, giving one entry per CDR3 protein. The table records 1.8 million or so distinct CDR3 sequences, around 42% of them present only once. Findings and limits, study-wide: Compared with aged donors, long-lived donors showed fewer expanded clones, suggesting selection.

Sequenced input: blood. The clonotype originates from a human donor in good health.

CDR3 protein: CSVGPEYNEQFF. The CDR3 nucleotides read TGCAGCGTTGGCCCAGAATACAATGAGCAGTTCTTC. The chain has TRBV29-1 and TRBJ2-1; no reliable D call. Between the trimmed V and J ends, which lost 4 bases and 4 bases, there was a span of 8 bases. The V gene's germline CDR1 is SQVTM and CDR2 ANQGSEA. The CDR3 spans 12 residues.